Listed below are T cell receptor beta chains from one sample, sequenced in a study of cytomegalovirus exposure and HLA in healthy donors. The table came from immunoSEQ multiplex PCR; TCRdb's copy has only in-frame clones and leaves some out. The repertoire includes 80,000 or so clones, 75% to 80% of them detected once, and approximately 4.5% sits in the top ten. The sequencing sample was made of PBMCs. These TCRs come from a middle-aged man in good health and CMV-seronegative. CDR3s include the opening cysteine and the closing phenylalanine or tryptophan. Fields, in order: clone size, D gene, V gene, J gene, CDR3 DNA, CDR3 protein. The D gene is left open where the match is weak. Only some rows state a clone size, as once, few, many or a class for expanded clones.

clone_size: few
d_call: TRBD2
v_call: TRBV9
j_call: TRBJ2-1
cdr3_nt: TGTGCCAGCAGCGTACTGACTAGCGGGAGGGCCGATGAGCAGTTCTTC
cdr3_aa: CASSVLTSGRADEQFF

clone_size: -
d_call: -
v_call: TRBV6-5
j_call: TRBJ1-4
cdr3_nt: TGTGCCAGCAGTTACTCGACAGCCTCAGAAAAACTGTTTTTT
cdr3_aa: CASSYSTASEKLFF

clone_size: -
d_call: -
v_call: TRBV2
j_call: TRBJ1-2
cdr3_nt: TGTGCCAGCAGTGCCGCAGGGGTTTATGGCTACACCTTC
cdr3_aa: CASSAAGVYGYTF

clone_size: -
d_call: -
v_call: TRBV7-9
j_call: TRBJ1-1
cdr3_nt: TGTGCCAGCAGCCTGGAGGTGTCTACTGAAGCTTTCTTT
cdr3_aa: CASSLEVSTEAFF

clone_size: -
d_call: TRBD1
v_call: TRBV28
j_call: TRBJ1-1
cdr3_nt: TGTGCCAGCACCCCCATAGACAGGGAAATAACTGAAGCTTTCTTT
cdr3_aa: CASTPIDREITEAFF

clone_size: -
d_call: -
v_call: TRBV5-6
j_call: TRBJ2-7
cdr3_nt: TGTGCCAGCAGCTTGCTAGGACAGCGATACTACGAGCAGTACTTC
cdr3_aa: CASSLLGQRYYEQYF

clone_size: -
d_call: -
v_call: TRBV21-1
j_call: TRBJ2-5
cdr3_nt: TGTGCCAGCAGCAAAGGCCGAGGGTCGCAAGAGACCCAGTACTTC
cdr3_aa: CASSKGRGSQETQYF

clone_size: -
d_call: TRBD2
v_call: TRBV11-2
j_call: TRBJ2-2
cdr3_nt: TGTGCCAGCAGCGTAATGGGACTAGGAACCGGGGAGCTGTTTTTT
cdr3_aa: CASSVMGLGTGELFF

clone_size: -
d_call: TRBD2
v_call: TRBV7-2
j_call: TRBJ2-2
cdr3_nt: TGTGCCAGCAGCTTAACCGGACTAGCGACTTACACCGGGGAGCTGTTTTTT
cdr3_aa: CASSLTGLATYTGELFF

clone_size: -
d_call: TRBD1
v_call: TRBV7-2
j_call: TRBJ2-7
cdr3_nt: TGTGCCAGCAGCTTAGCGGGACAGACTTACGAGCAGTACTTC
cdr3_aa: CASSLAGQTYEQYF

clone_size: -
d_call: TRBD1
v_call: TRBV18
j_call: TRBJ2-7
cdr3_nt: TGTGCCAGCTCTCAGCTGGGACAGGGGGCCTACGAGCAGTACTTC
cdr3_aa: CASSQLGQGAYEQYF

clone_size: -
d_call: TRBD1
v_call: TRBV6-1
j_call: TRBJ2-3
cdr3_nt: TGTGCCAGCCGGGGACAGGGATCAGATACGCAGTATTTT
cdr3_aa: CASRGQGSDTQYF

clone_size: -
d_call: -
v_call: TRBV18
j_call: TRBJ1-2
cdr3_nt: TGTGCCAGCTCACCCGGGGTTTCTAACTATGGCTACACCTTC
cdr3_aa: CASSPGVSNYGYTF

clone_size: -
d_call: -
v_call: TRBV7-6
j_call: TRBJ2-5
cdr3_nt: TGTGCCAGCAGCATGTTACTAGCCGGGATAGAGACCCAGTACTTC
cdr3_aa: CASSMLLAGIETQYF

clone_size: -
d_call: -
v_call: TRBV4-3
j_call: TRBJ2-5
cdr3_nt: TGCGCCAGCAGCCAAGAAGGTAGGGGAGGAGAGACCCAGTACTTC
cdr3_aa: CASSQEGRGGETQYF

clone_size: -
d_call: -
v_call: TRBV6-5
j_call: TRBJ2-5
cdr3_nt: TGTGCCAGCAGACAACAAGAGACCCAGTACTTC
cdr3_aa: CASRQQETQYF

clone_size: few
d_call: TRBD2
v_call: TRBV7-2
j_call: TRBJ2-7
cdr3_nt: TGTGCCAGCAGCTTACGGGGGGGGTCCTACGAGCAGTACTTC
cdr3_aa: CASSLRGGSYEQYF

clone_size: -
d_call: TRBD1
v_call: TRBV4-2
j_call: TRBJ2-1
cdr3_nt: TGTGCCAGCAGCCAAGAGGGACAGGGGGCTGGGGATGAGCAGTTCTTC
cdr3_aa: CASSQEGQGAGDEQFF

clone_size: -
d_call: -
v_call: TRBV6-6
j_call: TRBJ2-7
cdr3_nt: TGTGCCAGCAGTCCTCCGACAGGTAGCTCCTACGAGCAGTACTTC
cdr3_aa: CASSPPTGSSYEQYF

clone_size: -
d_call: -
v_call: TRBV9
j_call: TRBJ2-7
cdr3_nt: TGTGCCAGCAGTAAGGGGCAGGGGTCCTACGAGCAGTACTTC
cdr3_aa: CASSKGQGSYEQYF

clone_size: few
d_call: TRBD2
v_call: TRBV6-1
j_call: TRBJ2-5
cdr3_nt: TGTGCCAGCAGTGAAGGACGAGCGGGAGGGCCTAACCAAGAGACCCAGTACTTC
cdr3_aa: CASSEGRAGGPNQETQYF

clone_size: -
d_call: -
v_call: TRBV11-3
j_call: TRBJ2-2
cdr3_nt: TGTGCCAGCAGCTTAGGAGGGAACACCGGGGAGCTGTTTTTT
cdr3_aa: CASSLGGNTGELFF

clone_size: -
d_call: TRBD2
v_call: TRBV30
j_call: TRBJ2-5
cdr3_nt: TGTGCGGGGGGAGGGGTCCGGGGGGAGACCCAGTACTTC
cdr3_aa: CAGGGVRGETQYF

clone_size: -
d_call: -
v_call: TRBV7-2
j_call: TRBJ2-5
cdr3_nt: TGTGCCAGCAGCTTGGACAGACTCCAGTACTTC
cdr3_aa: CASSLDRLQYF

clone_size: -
d_call: TRBD2
v_call: TRBV5-4
j_call: TRBJ2-7
cdr3_nt: TGTGCCAGCAGCCAGGGACTAGCGGACTCCATCCCCTACGAGCAGTACTTC
cdr3_aa: CASSQGLADSIPYEQYF

clone_size: -
d_call: TRBD1
v_call: TRBV5-4
j_call: TRBJ1-2
cdr3_nt: TGTGCCAGCAGCCGGGACAGTTTCTATGGCTACACCTTC
cdr3_aa: CASSRDSFYGYTF

clone_size: -
d_call: -
v_call: TRBV7-6
j_call: TRBJ2-1
cdr3_nt: TGTGCCAGCAGCTCCCCCCCCGTAGATGAGCAGTTCTTC
cdr3_aa: CASSSPPVDEQFF

clone_size: -
d_call: TRBD1
v_call: TRBV25-1
j_call: TRBJ1-4
cdr3_nt: TGTGCCAGCAGTGTAACACAGGGGGCGGGTGAAAAACTGTTTTTT
cdr3_aa: CASSVTQGAGEKLFF

clone_size: once
d_call: -
v_call: TRBV6-5
j_call: TRBJ2-2
cdr3_nt: TGTGCCAGCAGTCCGCAGGGAGGACGCACCGGGGAGCTGTTTTTT
cdr3_aa: CASSPQGGRTGELFF

clone_size: -
d_call: -
v_call: TRBV29-1
j_call: TRBJ1-1
cdr3_nt: TGCAGCGCCCTCCCCGACTCCAGGGCATCTGAAGCTTTCTTT
cdr3_aa: CSALPDSRASEAFF

clone_size: -
d_call: -
v_call: TRBV2
j_call: TRBJ2-1
cdr3_nt: TGTGCCAGCAAGATCCTTAGCGGCTACAATGAGCAGTTCTTC
cdr3_aa: CASKILSGYNEQFF